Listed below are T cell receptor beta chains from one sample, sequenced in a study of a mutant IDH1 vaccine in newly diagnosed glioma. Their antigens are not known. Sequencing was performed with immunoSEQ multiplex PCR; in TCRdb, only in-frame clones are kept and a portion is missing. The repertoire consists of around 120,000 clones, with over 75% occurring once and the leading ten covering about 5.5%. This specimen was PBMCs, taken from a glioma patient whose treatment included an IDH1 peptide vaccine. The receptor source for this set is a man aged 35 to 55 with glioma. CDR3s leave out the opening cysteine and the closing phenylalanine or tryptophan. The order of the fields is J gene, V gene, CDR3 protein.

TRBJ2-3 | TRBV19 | ASSIGSFSTDTQY
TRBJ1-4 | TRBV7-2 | ASSLSPGGEKLF
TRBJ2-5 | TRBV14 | ASSQEGTGLQETQY
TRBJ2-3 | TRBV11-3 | ASSHGPYPDTQY
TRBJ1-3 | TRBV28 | ASRSTTDSGNTIY
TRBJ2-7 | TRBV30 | AWSFSALYEQY
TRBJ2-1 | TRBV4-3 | ASSQELSGGYNEQF
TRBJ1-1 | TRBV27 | ASSPRGKLNTEAF
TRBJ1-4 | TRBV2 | ASSEAISYSATNEKLF
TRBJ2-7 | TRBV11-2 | ASTPGTPSYEQY
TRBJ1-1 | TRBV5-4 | ARGTPNTEAF
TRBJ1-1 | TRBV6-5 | ASGQAGAPNTEAF
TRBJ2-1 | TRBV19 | ASSRQKTSYNEQF
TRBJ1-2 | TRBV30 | AGDSGFNYGYT
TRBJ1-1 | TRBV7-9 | ASSQQLGTEAF
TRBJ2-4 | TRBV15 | ATSGRDRGSGNIQY
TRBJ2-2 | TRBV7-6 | ASVQLAGANTGELF
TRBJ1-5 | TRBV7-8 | ASSETGWGNQPQH
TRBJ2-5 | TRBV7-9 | ASSLDQELAGGLETQY
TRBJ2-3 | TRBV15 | ATSYRDRQDTQY
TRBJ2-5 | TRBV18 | ASSPLRAETQY
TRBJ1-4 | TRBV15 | ATSRDPGTPNEKLF
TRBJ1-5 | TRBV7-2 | ASSPIGDRGQPQH
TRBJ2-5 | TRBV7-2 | ASSLRPRGQETQY
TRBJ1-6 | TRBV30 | AWSLRGSDSPLH
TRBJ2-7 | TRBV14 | ASSQGVRSYEQY
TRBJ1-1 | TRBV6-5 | ASSYLGVRLEAF
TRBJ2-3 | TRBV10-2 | ASSEGQGATDTQY
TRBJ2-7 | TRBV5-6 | ASSLVGVEQY
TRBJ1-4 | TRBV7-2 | ASSLGTVLNEKLF
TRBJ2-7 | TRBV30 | AWSGSRTSFYEQY
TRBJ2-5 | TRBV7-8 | ASSQGGTVTGTQY
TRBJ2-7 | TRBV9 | ASSVGGTEAYEQY
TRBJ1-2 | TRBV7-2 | ASSLEDGNYGYT
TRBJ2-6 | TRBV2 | AREIGRISGANVLT
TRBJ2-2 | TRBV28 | ASSPRRANTGELF
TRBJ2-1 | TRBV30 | AWKGTPFEQF
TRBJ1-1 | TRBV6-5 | ASSLGFVNTEAF
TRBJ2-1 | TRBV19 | ASRGPGANYNEQF
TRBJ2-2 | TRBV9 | ASSVARPESGTGELF
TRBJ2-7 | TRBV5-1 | ASSPGLGVYEQY
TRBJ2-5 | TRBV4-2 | ASSPDRDETQY
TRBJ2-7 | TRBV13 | ASSQRTAGRPYEQY
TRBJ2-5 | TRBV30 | AWSLGLQETQY
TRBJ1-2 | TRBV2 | ASTSGSGYGYT
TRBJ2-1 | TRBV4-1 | ASSQEIRVTYNEQF
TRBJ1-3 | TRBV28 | ASSLLGQGGNTIY
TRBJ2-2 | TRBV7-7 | ASSLEGALTGELF
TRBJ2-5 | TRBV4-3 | ASSQDGTPTYQETQY
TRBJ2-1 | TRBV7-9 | ASSLVQRTYNEQF
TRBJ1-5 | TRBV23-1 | ASSQSWTGVIRNQPQH
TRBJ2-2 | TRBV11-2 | ASSFGTGILSGELF
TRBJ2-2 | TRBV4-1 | ASSQGDSITGELF